The clone carrying this T cell receptor (beta chain) appeared once. Its antigen remains unknown. Germline V gives CDR1 SNHLY, CDR2 FYNNEI. The V end was cut by 7 bases, the J end by 5 bases, with 14 bases between. The CDR3 length is 14 residues. This record belongs to a study of cytomegalovirus exposure and HLA in healthy donors. Study at large: In terms of ancestry, the Caucasian-associated cluster contained about four fifths of the approximately 400 genotyped donors. Overall study results and limits: In presence/absence analyses, roughly uniform sequencing depth across donors was assumed. Per a later analysis, 15,000 to 20,000 TCR beta sequences showed association with HLA alleles at 0.05 false discovery rate. Some V segments (TRBV6-2 and TRBV6-3 among them) were excluded as indistinguishable.

PCR amplification relied on 60 Vbeta primers (plus 13 Jbeta primers). Assay used: immunoSEQ multiplex PCR; TCRdb lists only in-frame clones, some missing. Counted here are some 180,000 clones, around 78% occurring once; the ten biggest clones make up 13% to 15%. This chain connects TRBV2 to TRBJ1-4; possible D gene TRBD1, 5 bases. Sequencing was performed on PBMCs. The source of this sequence is a young woman in good health and CMV-seropositive. The CDR3 protein is CASTLTVGNEKLFF. In DNA, the CDR3 is TGTGCCAGCACCTTGACAGTAGGGAATGAAAAACTGTTTTTT.